Given below is one T cell receptor (beta chain) in context. Its antigen is not known. Additional DNA sequences in this sample encode the identical CDR3. These data originate in a study of T cell responses to AZD1222 COVID-19 vaccine. Study details: Pooled together were second doses at about 4 or about 12 weeks.

Study conclusions and caveats: Donors were mostly white British, more females; clonal diversity possibly underestimated. Repertoires were obtained solely post-peak T cell response.

CDR3 size: 12 residues. Germline V CDR1 and CDR2: SNHLY, FYNNEI. Trimming took 2 bases from V and 3 from J, leaving 5 bases between them. Data came from immunoSEQ multiplex PCR; TCRdb stores just in-frame clones and leaves some out. The sample includes 100,000 to 150,000 clones, around nine tenths of them seen just once. The V and J genes are TRBV2 and TRBJ2-7, with unresolved D. The sequenced sample was peripheral blood, obtained on day 0 of AZD1222 vaccination. This sequence originates from an adult in good health. The CDR3 DNA follows: TGTGCCAGCAGTGAACAGAGCTACGAGCAGTACTTC. Protein: CASSEQSYEQYF.